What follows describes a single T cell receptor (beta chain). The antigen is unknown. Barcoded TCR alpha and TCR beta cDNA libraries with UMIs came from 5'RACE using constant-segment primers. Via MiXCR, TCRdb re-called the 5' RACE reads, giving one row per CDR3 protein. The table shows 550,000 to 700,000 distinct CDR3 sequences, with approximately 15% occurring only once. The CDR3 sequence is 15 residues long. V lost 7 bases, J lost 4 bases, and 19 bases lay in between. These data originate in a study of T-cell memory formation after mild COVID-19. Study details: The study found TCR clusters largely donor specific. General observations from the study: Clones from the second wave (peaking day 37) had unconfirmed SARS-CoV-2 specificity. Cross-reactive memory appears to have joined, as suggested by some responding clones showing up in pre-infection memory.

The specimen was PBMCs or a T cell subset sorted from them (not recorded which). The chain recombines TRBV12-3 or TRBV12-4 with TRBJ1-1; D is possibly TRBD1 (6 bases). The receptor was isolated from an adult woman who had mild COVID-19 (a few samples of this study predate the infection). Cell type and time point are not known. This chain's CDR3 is CASKRSGARGTEAFF. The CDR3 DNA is TGTGCCAGCAAAAGGTCAGGGGCCAGGGGCACTGAAGCTTTCTTT.